Below are 22 T cell receptor beta chains sequenced from a single sample in a study of cytomegalovirus exposure and HLA in healthy donors. Amplification used 60 Vbeta primers and 13 Jbeta primers. Libraries were prepared by immunoSEQ multiplex PCR; TCRdb keeps only in-frame clonotypes and omits some of them. Of 110,000 to 150,000 clones listed, about a tenth are singletons. Material for sequencing was PBMCs. The receptors stem from a male donor in good health and CMV-seronegative.

This clone showed up just a few times. The chain has TRBV7-8 and TRBJ1-2; weak D call: TRBD1 (5 bases). Trimming took 4 bases from V and 8 from J, leaving 14 bases between them. Germline V gene sequence: CDR1 SGHVS, CDR2 FQNEAQ. The CDR3 sequence is 13 residues long. This chain's CDR3 is CASSSTRGEGYTF. The CDR3 nucleotides read TGTGCCAGCAGCTCCACCCGGGGGGAAGGCTACACCTTC.

This chain links TRBV27 with TRBJ2-5; D possibly corresponds to TRBD2 (6 bases). Trimming took 8 bases from V and 2 from J, leaving 18 bases between them. From germline, CDR1 is MNHEY and CDR2 SMNVEV (reference sequence). The CDR3 spans 15 residues. CDR3 loop: CASSSWGVGQETQYF. In nucleotides, the CDR3 is TGTGCCAGCTCCTCATGGGGGGTCGGGCAAGAGACCCAGTACTTC.

This clone was picked up a small number of times. This chain links TRBV4-1 with TRBJ1-5, with TRBD1 matching over 8 bases. Germline V gene lookup returns CDR1 MGHRA and CDR2 YSYEKL. V lost 2 bases and J lost 7; bases outside the gene matches: 10. The CDR3 spans 16 residues. The CDR3 reads CASSQPETGVRQPQHF. CDR3 bases: TGCGCCAGCAGCCAACCTGAGACAGGGGTTCGACAGCCCCAGCATTTT.

This clone showed up just a few times. The chain couples TRBV14 to TRBJ2-2, with TRBD1 matching over 8 bases. This CDR3 comprises 16 residues. With V trimmed by 0 bases and J by 4 bases, 4 bases remained unmatched. Germline V gene sequence: CDR1 SGHDN, CDR2 FVKESK. The CDR3: CASSQDWTGSTGELFF. CDR3 nucleotides: TGTGCCAGCAGCCAAGATTGGACAGGGAGCACCGGGGAGCTGTTTTTT.

This clone was seen a handful of times. The V and J genes are TRBV11-2 and TRBJ2-7; D is undetermined. The CDR3 loop spans 13 amino acids. Germline V gene data show CDR1 as SGHAT and CDR2 as FQNNGV. V was pared by 0 bases and J by 3 bases, with 6 bases between. The CDR3 region is CASSLEADYEQYF. CDR3 sequence (DNA): TGTGCCAGCAGCTTAGAGGCGGACTACGAGCAGTACTTC.

A few counts support this clone. The chain recombines TRBV19 with TRBJ2-1; D gene uncertain. Deletions cut 4 bases from V and 8 bases from J, with 12 bases between. Germline-derived CDR1 and CDR2 are LNHDA and SQIVND (reference sequence). The CDR3 has 13 residues. CDR3 nucleotides: TGTGCCAGTAGTAGGCCACCACCCCATGAGCAGTTCTTC. Translation: CASSRPPPHEQFF.

The CDR3: CASSLDRANYGYTF. In DNA form, the CDR3 reads TGTGCCAGCAGCTTGGACAGGGCTAACTATGGCTACACCTTC. The V and J genes are TRBV5-4 and TRBJ1-2, with D perhaps matching TRBD1 (6 bases). The V end lost 0 bases, the J end lost 0 bases, and 6 bases lay between the germline ends. The germline V gene encodes CDR1 SGHNT and CDR2 YYREEE (reference sequence). CDR3 length: 14 residues.

V is TRBV9 and J is TRBJ1-1; D gene unclear. CDR1 is SGDLS and CDR2 is YYNGEE in the germline V gene. V gave up 1 base and J gave up 0 bases, with 7 bases separating them. The CDR3 consists of 14 residues. The CDR3 sequence: CASSVMSVNTEAFF. The CDR3 DNA reads TGTGCCAGCAGCGTAATGTCCGTGAACACTGAAGCTTTCTTT.

The chain joins TRBV14 to TRBJ2-7, with D perhaps matching TRBD2 (5 bases). The CDR3 length is 13 residues. CDR1 is SGHDN and CDR2 is FVKESK in the germline V gene. V was clipped by 1 base and J by 8 bases, with 12 bases between them. Here the CDR3 DNA reads TGTGCCAGCAGCCAAGCCGGGTGGGAGAAGCAGTACTTC. This translates into CASSQAGWEKQYF.

The chain employs TRBV28 and TRBJ1-5; 7 bases map to TRBD1. V shed 2 bases and J 4 bases; nucleotides not matched to a gene: 11. Germline CDR1 MDHEN, CDR2 SYDVKM. The CDR3 covers 17 residues. CDR3 sequence (DNA): TGTGCCAGCAGTTTAGTCTCAAGGACAGGACGTAATCAGCCCCAGCATTTT. Translating gives CASSLVSRTGRNQPQHF.

The chain joins TRBV19 to TRBJ1-5, with no clear D. Looked up from germline, CDR1 is LNHDA and CDR2 is SQIVND (reference sequence). This CDR3 has 16 amino acids. V was shortened by 0 bases and J by 9 bases, with 18 bases between the two germline ends. The CDR3 nucleotides are TGTGCCAGTAGTATAGAGGAGTGGTTGGATTATCTGCCCCAGCATTTT. As protein: CASSIEEWLDYLPQHF.

The chain joins TRBV28 to TRBJ1-1, with D unresolved. Germline V CDR1 and CDR2: MDHEN, SYDVKM. This CDR3 region has 12 residues. The germline V and J ends were trimmed by 7 bases and 4 bases, with 10 bases remaining between them. CDR3 bases: TGTGCCAGCATTTCTCCGGTCACTGAAGCTTTCTTT. Translated: CASISPVTEAFF.

This clone came up a few times. V gene TRBV19 combines with J gene TRBJ2-7, with 8 bases identical to TRBD1. Trimming at V came to 4 bases and at J to 1 base, leaving 3 bases not matched to a gene. This CDR3 comprises 14 residues. Germline-derived CDR1 and CDR2 are LNHDA and SQIVND (reference sequence). The CDR3 here is CASSTGGRSYEQYF. Written as DNA, the CDR3 is TGTGCCAGTAGTACAGGGGGCAGATCCTACGAGCAGTACTTC.

This clone has only a few counts. This chain joins TRBV7-3 and TRBJ2-2; D not resolved. V was cut by 5 bases and J by 3 bases, with 4 bases left in between. CDR3 length: 12 amino acids. The germline V gene encodes CDR1 SGHTA and CDR2 FQGTGA. The CDR3 is CASSHYTGELFF. Here the CDR3 DNA reads TGTGCCAGCAGCCACTACACCGGGGAGCTGTTTTTT.

This clone was detected only a few times. V gene TRBV28 combines with J gene TRBJ2-7, with 9 positions matching TRBD1. V lost 6 bases, J lost 5 bases, and 11 bases stayed unmatched. Germline-derived CDR1 and CDR2 are MDHEN and SYDVKM. The CDR3 loop spans 15 amino acids. Here the CDR3 DNA reads TGTGCCAGCAGACTGGAGGGACAGGGCCGTAACGAGCAGTACTTC. This gives the protein CASRLEGQGRNEQYF.

In its sample, this clone was seen a few times. This chain uses TRBV5-4 with TRBJ2-1; D might be TRBD2 (6 bases). The CDR3 has 15 amino acids. Germline CDR1 reads SGHNT; CDR2 reads YYREEE (reference sequence). Trimming pared 2 bases from V and 4 bases from J, leaving 13 bases between. CDR3 in DNA: TGTGCCAGCAGCTTTTCGGGGGAAGTTTACAATGAGCAGTTCTTC. As protein: CASSFSGEVYNEQFF.

V is TRBV5-1 and J is TRBJ1-1; 7 bases agree with TRBD1. Unmatched junction bases numbered 6, after V lost 0 bases and J lost 4 bases. The CDR3 consists of 15 residues. Germline CDR1 SGHRS, CDR2 YFSETQ. CDR3 in DNA: TGCGCCAGCAGCTTGGCTGACAGGGAGAGCACTGAAGCTTTCTTT. Protein sequence: CASSLADRESTEAFF.

This clone was seen more than once but under ten times. The gene calls are TRBV27 and TRBJ2-7; weak D call: TRBD2 (6 bases). V gave up 5 bases and J gave up 1 base, with 15 bases separating them. This CDR3 has 15 residues. Germline CDR1 MNHEY, CDR2 SMNVEV (reference sequence). CDR3 DNA sequence: TGTGCCAGCAGTCTAACCGGGACTCTATCCTACGAGCAGTACTTC. Protein product: CASSLTGTLSYEQYF.

This sequence joins TRBV4-1 and TRBJ2-7, with D tentatively TRBD2 (6 bases). There are 16 residues in the CDR3. CDR1 is MGHRA, CDR2 YSYEKL, per germline. The V end lost 0 bases, the J end lost 6 bases, and 18 bases lay between the germline ends. The CDR3 loop reads CASSQEIVRGGFEQYF. The CDR3 DNA reads TGCGCCAGCAGCCAAGAAATTGTTAGAGGAGGGTTCGAGCAGTACTTC.

This clone was seen a few times. J is TRBJ2-1 and V is TRBV29-1; 9 bases line up with TRBD2. The CDR3 totals 11 residues. Trimming at V came to 4 bases and at J to 8 bases, leaving 0 bases not matched to a gene. Germline lookup yields CDR1 SQVTM and CDR2 ANQGSEA. This chain's CDR3 is CSVASGDEQFF. For the CDR3, the DNA is TGCAGCGTTGCTAGCGGGGATGAGCAGTTCTTC.

The rearrangement uses TRBV7-2 and TRBJ2-3, with 8 nucleotides matching TRBD1. Germline loops: CDR1 SGHTA, CDR2 FQGNSA. V lost 2 bases, J lost 3 bases, and 4 bases stayed unmatched. This CDR3 spans 15 amino acids. The CDR3, as DNA: TGTGCCAGCAGCTTACGGACAGGGCGGACAGATACGCAGTATTTT. Protein: CASSLRTGRTDTQYF.

V and J are TRBV14 and TRBJ1-1; 7 nucleotides match TRBD1. The CDR3 extends over 14 amino acids. The V segment lost 5 bases and the J segment 1 base; nucleotides outside the gene matches: 4. Looked up from germline, CDR1 is SGHDN and CDR2 is FVKESK. The CDR3 protein is CASSAGTANTEAFF. The CDR3 DNA is TGTGCCAGCAGCGCCGGGACAGCGAACACTGAAGCTTTCTTT. Filled out from reference TRBV14 and TRBJ1-1, the complete variable domain reads EAGVTQFPSHSVIEKGQTVTLRCDPISGHDNLYWYRRVMGKEIKFLLHFVKESKQDESGMPNNRFLAERTGGTYSTLKVQPAELEDSGVYFCASSAGTANTEAFFGQGTRLTVV.